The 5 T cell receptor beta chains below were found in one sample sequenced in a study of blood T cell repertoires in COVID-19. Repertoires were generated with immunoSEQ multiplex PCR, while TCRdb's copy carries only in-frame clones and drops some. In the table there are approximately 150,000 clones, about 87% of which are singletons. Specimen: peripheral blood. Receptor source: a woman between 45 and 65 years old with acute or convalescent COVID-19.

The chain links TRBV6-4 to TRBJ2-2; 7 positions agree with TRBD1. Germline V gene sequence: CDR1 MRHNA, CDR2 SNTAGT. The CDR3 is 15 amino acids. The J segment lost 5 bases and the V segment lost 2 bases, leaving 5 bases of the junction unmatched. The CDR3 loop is CASSDGGQYTGELFF. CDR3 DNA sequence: TGTGCCAGCAGTGACGGGGGACAGTATACCGGGGAGCTGTTTTTT.

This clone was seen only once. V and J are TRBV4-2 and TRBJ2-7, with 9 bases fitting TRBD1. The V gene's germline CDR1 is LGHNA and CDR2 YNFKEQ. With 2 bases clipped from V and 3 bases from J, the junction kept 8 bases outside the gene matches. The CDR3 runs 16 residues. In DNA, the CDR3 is TGTGCCAGCAGCCAACTGATCCGGGACAGGGTCTACGAGCAGTACTTC. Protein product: CASSQLIRDRVYEQYF.

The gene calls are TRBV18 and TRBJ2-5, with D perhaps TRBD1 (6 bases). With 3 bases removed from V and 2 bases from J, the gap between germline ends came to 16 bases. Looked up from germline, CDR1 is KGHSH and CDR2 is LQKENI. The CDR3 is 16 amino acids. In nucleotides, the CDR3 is TGTGCCAGCTCACCTCAATTGGGGGCGGGTCAAGAGACCCAGTACTTC. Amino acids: CASSPQLGAGQETQYF.

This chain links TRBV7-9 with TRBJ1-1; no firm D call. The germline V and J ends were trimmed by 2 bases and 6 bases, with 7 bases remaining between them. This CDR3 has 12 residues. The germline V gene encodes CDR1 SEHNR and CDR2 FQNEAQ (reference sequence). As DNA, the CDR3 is TGTGCCAGCAGCTTATGGGCCTCTGAAGCTTTCTTT. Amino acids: CASSLWASEAFF. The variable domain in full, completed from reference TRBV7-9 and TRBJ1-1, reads DTGVSQNPRHKITKRGQNVTFRCDPISEHNRLYWYRQTLGQGPEFLTYFQNEAQLEKSRLLSDRFSAERPKGSFSTLEIQRTEQGDSAMYLCASSLWASEAFFGQGTRLTVV.

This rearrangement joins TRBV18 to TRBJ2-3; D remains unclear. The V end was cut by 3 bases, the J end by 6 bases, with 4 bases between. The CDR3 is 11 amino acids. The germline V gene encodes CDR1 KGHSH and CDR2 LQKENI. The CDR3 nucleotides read TGTGCCAGCTCACCCGCGGATACGCAGTATTTT. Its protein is CASSPADTQYF.